One sample yielded the 24 T cell receptor beta chains listed below, sequenced in a study of cytomegalovirus exposure and HLA in healthy donors. A multiplex PCR was run with 60 Vbeta primers and 13 Jbeta primers. Produced via immunoSEQ multiplex PCR; TCRdb's table is partial and in-frame only. The sample has approximately 110,000 clones, 76% seen once. Sequencing was performed on PBMCs. Source of these receptors: a man aged 35 to 55 in good health and CMV-seropositive.

In DNA, the CDR3 is TGTGCCAGCATGGGACAGGTAAAGACTGAAGCTTTCTTT. It is translated as CASMGQVKTEAFF. J is TRBJ1-1 and V is TRBV2, with 8 bases aligning to TRBD1. Trimming cost V 7 bases and J 5 bases; bases outside gene matches: 6. The CDR3 contains 13 residues. Germline CDR1 and CDR2: SNHLY and FYNNEI.

The chain employs TRBV2 and TRBJ2-5, with 8 bases matching TRBD2. Germline-derived CDR1 and CDR2 are SNHLY and FYNNEI. This CDR3 comprises 14 residues. V lost 4 bases to trimming and J lost 5 bases; unmatched junction nucleotides: 6. The CDR3 loop reads CASSASAGEETQYF. For the CDR3, the DNA is TGTGCCAGCAGTGCCTCAGCGGGAGAGGAGACCCAGTACTTC.

The rearrangement joins TRBV5-4 to TRBJ2-3, with 9 positions matching TRBD1. CDR1 SGHNT and CDR2 YYREEE come from the germline V gene (reference sequence). The length of the CDR3 is 16 residues. V was clipped by 3 bases and J by 6 bases; unmatched bases: 11. CDR3 DNA: TGTGCCAGCAGCTCCAAAACAGGGGGCGGTTTGGATACGCAGTATTTT. The encoded protein is CASSSKTGGGLDTQYF. The entire variable domain, with the rest obtained from reference TRBV5-4 and TRBJ2-3, is as follows: ETGVTQSPTHLIKTRGQQVTLRCSSQSGHNTVSWYQQALGQGPQFIFQYYREEENGRGNFPPRFSGLQFPNYSSELNVNALELDDSALYLCASSSKTGGGLDTQYFGPGTRLTVL.

This rearrangement joins TRBV11-3 to TRBJ2-7; 12 nucleotides match TRBD2. V lost 5 bases to trimming and J lost 5 bases; unmatched junction nucleotides: 10. From germline, CDR1 is SGHNT and CDR2 YENEEA. This CDR3 has 16 residues. CDR3 amino acids: CASSPRLAGASHEQYF. The CDR3 bases are TGTGCCAGCAGCCCCCGACTAGCGGGAGCGTCCCACGAGCAGTACTTC.

This clone was seen a handful of times. The gene calls are TRBV5-4 and TRBJ1-2, with 7 bases fitting TRBD1. Germline V gene data show CDR1 as SGHNT and CDR2 as YYREEE (reference sequence). The CDR3 has 14 residues. Losses at the gene ends were 4 bases for V and 3 bases for J; bases not matched to a gene: 6. The CDR3 sequence is CASSRDRAYYGYTF. For the CDR3, the DNA is TGTGCCAGCAGCCGCGACAGGGCTTACTATGGCTACACCTTC.

In this sample, this clone turned up once. The chain recombines TRBV7-8 with TRBJ1-3; D is unresolved. V lost 6 bases to trimming and J lost 3 bases, with 12 bases between them. CDR1 and CDR2 from the germline V gene are SGHVS and FQNEAQ. The CDR3 sequence is 14 residues long. Written as DNA, the CDR3 is TGTGCCAGCAGTCTAGCGGGGTTTGGAAACACCATATATTTT. As protein: CASSLAGFGNTIYF. Combining the CDR3 with reference TRBV7-8 and TRBJ1-3 gives the whole variable domain GAGVSQSPRYKVAKRGQDVALRCDPISGHVSLFWYQQALGQGPEFLTYFQNEAQLDKSGLPSDRFFAERPEGSVSTLKIQRTQQEDSAVYLCASSLAGFGNTIYFGEGSWLTVV.

J is TRBJ2-5 and V is TRBV11-2, with D possibly matching TRBD2 (6 bases). The CDR3 length is 14 residues. CDR1 is SGHAT, CDR2 FQNNGV, per germline. Deletions cut 3 bases from V and 2 bases from J, with 10 bases between. CDR3 coding DNA: TGTGCCAGCAGCTTTTGGAGGGGACAAGAGACCCAGTACTTC. Translated: CASSFWRGQETQYF.

CDR3 region: CATRGGSIFTGELFF. CDR3 DNA sequence: TGTGCCACCCGGGGAGGTTCTATTTTTACCGGGGAGCTGTTTTTT. The chain is built from TRBV6-6 and TRBJ2-2; tentative D call: TRBD2 (6 bases). Trimming shortened V by 10 bases and J by 5 bases, and 20 bases separated the two germline ends. The CDR3 loop spans 15 amino acids. In germline, CDR1 is MNHNY, CDR2 SVGAGI (reference sequence).

The V and J genes are TRBV7-2 and TRBJ2-5, with a tentative D call TRBD2 (6 bases). The J call is doubtful: the DNA matches TRBJ2-7 better. Per germline, CDR1 SGHTA and CDR2 FQGNSA. The CDR3 has 15 residues. Here the CDR3 reads CASSLAQTRLNEQYF. The CDR3 DNA is TGTGCCAGCAGCTTAGCGCAGACTAGGTTGAACGAGCAGTACTTC.

Remarks on this clone: The sample holds other DNA sequences that translate to the same CDR3. The rearrangement links TRBV28 to TRBJ2-5; a possible D gene is TRBD2 (6 bases). Trimming left V 6 bases short and J 4 bases short, with 12 bases between. Per the germline V gene, CDR1 is MDHEN and CDR2 is SYDVKM. The CDR3 contains 13 residues. The chain's CDR3 is CASRVEAGETQYF. DNA for the CDR3: TGTGCCAGCAGGGTGGAAGCGGGAGAGACCCAGTACTTC.

This clone was seen once. V is TRBV6-6 and J is TRBJ1-3, with D possibly being TRBD1 (6 bases). Germline assignment: CDR1 MNHNY and CDR2 SVGAGI (reference sequence). V dropped 6 bases and J dropped 9 bases, with 24 bases sitting between them. This CDR3 is 16 amino acids long. In nucleotides, the CDR3 is TGTGCCAGCAGGCCCACTCGGGGGGGGCGTGTAGGCACCATATATTTT. It is translated as CASRPTRGGRVGTIYF.

This chain connects TRBV6-5 to TRBJ1-5, with D maybe TRBD1 (5 bases). The germline gives CDR1 MNHEY, CDR2 SVGAGI. This CDR3 region has 16 residues. The V gene lost 2 bases and the J gene lost 6 bases, with 17 bases spanning the gap. Written as DNA, the CDR3 is TGTGCCAGCAGTTACATAGGGAAAAGGGGTTTTCAGCCCCAGCATTTT. Residues: CASSYIGKRGFQPQHF.

The rearrangement joins TRBV11-2 to TRBJ2-5; 8 nucleotides align to TRBD2. This CDR3 is 16 amino acids long. V shed 5 bases, J shed 5 bases, and the junction held 13 bases outside the gene matches. Germline CDR1 and CDR2: SGHAT and FQNNGV. The CDR3 nucleotides read TGTGCCAGCAGCCCCTCCGGAGCGGGAGAGGGGGAGACCCAGTACTTC. Translated, it gives CASSPSGAGEGETQYF.

Comments on this clone: This CDR3 is also generated by other DNA sequences in the sample. The rearrangement uses TRBV27 and TRBJ2-5, with a weak D call TRBD2 (6 bases). The CDR3 spans 17 residues. Germline V gives CDR1 MNHEY, CDR2 SMNVEV (reference sequence). Trimming removed 0 bases from V and 4 bases from J, with 18 bases in between. The DNA of the CDR3 is TGTGCCAGCAGTTTATCGCCCCCCGGGACGGGAGTAGAGACCCAGTACTTC. Encoded protein: CASSLSPPGTGVETQYF.

V usage is TRBV30 and J usage is TRBJ1-1, with a possible D match to TRBD1 (5 bases). The CDR3 covers 13 residues. With 3 bases removed from V and 8 bases from J, the gap between germline ends came to 16 bases. The germline gives CDR1 GTSNPN, CDR2 SVGIG (reference sequence). This CDR3 is CAWRIWIGAEAFF. The CDR3 region has the DNA TGTGCCTGGAGAATATGGATAGGGGCCGAAGCTTTCTTT.

The chain is built from TRBV28 and TRBJ2-5; TRBD2 matches at 10 bases. The closer fit of TRBJ2-7 to the DNA end suggests the J call may be wrong. Germline loops: CDR1 MDHEN, CDR2 SYDVKM. This CDR3 is built from 14 residues. In DNA, the CDR3 is TGTGCCAGCAGGGCAAGCGGGAGGGGCTACGAGCAGTACTTC. Translating gives CASRASGRGYEQYF.

The chain recombines TRBV30 with TRBJ1-1, with no clear D. There are 14 residues in the CDR3. V gave up 2 bases and J gave up 0 bases, with 10 bases separating them. The germline V gene has CDR1 GTSNPN and CDR2 SVGIG (reference sequence). CDR3 region: CAWSRGRMNTEAFF. CDR3 sequence (DNA): TGTGCCTGGAGTCGGGGAAGGATGAACACTGAAGCTTTCTTT.

In DNA form, the CDR3 reads TGTGCCAGCAGCCAGACAGGGGTGGCCTACGAGCAGTACTTC. As protein: CASSQTGVAYEQYF. The V and J genes are TRBV6-5 and TRBJ2-7, with 8 bases lining up with TRBD1. CDR3 size: 14 residues. Germline V gene lookup returns CDR1 MNHEY and CDR2 SVGAGI. V gave up 6 bases and J gave up 2 bases; unmatched junction bases: 6.

To note about this clone: An end of the junction does not agree with germline; a read error may underlie this. The rearrangement links TRBV6-1 to TRBJ2-4; 13 positions match TRBD2. The CDR3 is 15 residues long. Germline V gene data show CDR1 as MNHNS and CDR2 as SASEGT. The CDR3 region is CASSVTSGGKNSQYF. The DNA of the CDR3 is TGTGCCAGCAGTGTGACTAGCGGGGGGAAAAACAGTCAGTACTTC.

This clone was found a few times. V is TRBV29-1 and J is TRBJ2-3; TRBD2 matches 7 bases. Germline V lookup: CDR1 SQVTM, CDR2 ANQGSEA. The CDR3 contains 13 residues. For the CDR3, the DNA is TGCATGACACGGGGGGAAGGGGAAGATACGCAGTATTTT. This translates into CMTRGEGEDTQYF.

CDR3 in amino acids: CASSIRDRSETQYF. The CDR3 DNA follows: TGTGCCAGTAGTATCAGGGACAGATCGGAGACCCAGTACTTC. The chain employs TRBV19 and TRBJ2-5; 7 bases fit TRBD1. The germline gives CDR1 LNHDA, CDR2 SQIVND (reference sequence). This CDR3 is 14 amino acids long. Trimming took 3 bases from V and 5 from J; bases not matched to a gene: 6.

The gene calls are TRBV5-8 and TRBJ2-1, with D possibly being TRBD1 (6 bases). Germline CDR1 and CDR2: SGHTS and YDEGEE. Trimming stripped 2 bases from V and 4 bases from J, with 13 bases between. The CDR3 length is 15 residues. CDR3 region: CASSFWGQTYNEQFF. The DNA for the CDR3 is TGTGCCAGCAGCTTCTGGGGGCAGACTTACAATGAGCAGTTCTTC.

The count of this clone is one. The chain employs TRBV4-3 and TRBJ2-7; no clear D gene. This CDR3 contains 13 residues. Germline V gene lookup returns CDR1 LGHNA and CDR2 YSLEER. Trimming pared 0 bases from V and 6 bases from J, leaving 9 bases between. CDR3 sequence reads: CASSQDFMSEQYF. The CDR3 DNA follows: TGCGCCAGCAGCCAAGACTTTATGAGCGAGCAGTACTTC.

This clone appeared a few times. V gene TRBV15 combines with J gene TRBJ2-2; TRBD2 is a possible D gene (5 bases). Trimming took 0 bases from V and 6 from J, leaving 14 bases between them. The CDR3 is 16 residues long. CDR1 and CDR2 (germline): LNHNV, YYDKDF (reference sequence). CDR3 DNA: TGTGCCACCAGCAGAGATCCCGGGAATAAACCCGGGGAGCTGTTTTTT. Protein: CATSRDPGNKPGELFF. The whole variable domain, filled in from reference TRBV15 and TRBJ2-2, reads DAMVIQNPRYQVTQFGKPVTLSCSQTLNHNVMYWYQQKSSQAPKLLFHYYDKDFNNEADTPDNFQSRRPNTSFCFLDIRSPGLGDTAMYLCATSRDPGNKPGELFFGEGSRLTVL.